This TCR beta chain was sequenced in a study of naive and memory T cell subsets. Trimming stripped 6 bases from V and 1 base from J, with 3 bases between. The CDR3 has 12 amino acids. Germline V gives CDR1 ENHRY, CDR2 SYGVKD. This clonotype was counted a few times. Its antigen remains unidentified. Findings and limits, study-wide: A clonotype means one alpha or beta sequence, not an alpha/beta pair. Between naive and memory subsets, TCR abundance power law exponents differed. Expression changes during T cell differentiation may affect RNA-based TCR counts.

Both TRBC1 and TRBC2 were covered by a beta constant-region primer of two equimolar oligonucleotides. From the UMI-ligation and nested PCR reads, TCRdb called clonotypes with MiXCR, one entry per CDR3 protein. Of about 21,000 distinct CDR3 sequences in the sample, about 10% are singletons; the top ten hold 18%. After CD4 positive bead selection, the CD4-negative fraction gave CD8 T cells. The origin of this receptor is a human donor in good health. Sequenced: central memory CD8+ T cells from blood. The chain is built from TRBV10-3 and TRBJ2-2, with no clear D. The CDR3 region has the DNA TGTGCCATCAGACAGAACACCGGGGAGCTGTTTTTT. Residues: CAIRQNTGELFF.